A single TCR beta chain is shown here with its context. Its specificity is unknown. The germline CDR1 and CDR2 sequences are SGHRS and YFSETQ. This CDR3 contains 14 residues. These data belong to a study of T cells expressing NK-cell markers. Whole-study findings and limits: About six donors carried dominant NKG2C+ clonotypes that made up roughly 1.0-8% of their CD8+ T cells.

TCRdb re-analyzed the 5' RACE reads; it lists each CDR3 protein once, without DNA. The table lists 500,000 to 700,000 distinct CDR3 sequences, with around 3.3% in the top ten. The source is a man between 18 and 29 years old in good health. The chain joins TRBV5-1 to TRBJ1-2; absent DNA, TCRdb's TRBD1 call cannot be checked. The sample comprised blood T cells: a sorted CD56 or NKG2C T cell subset, CD4+ or CD8+ T cells, or bulk PBMC T cells (not recorded which). The CDR3 loop reads CASSALGRDYGYTF.